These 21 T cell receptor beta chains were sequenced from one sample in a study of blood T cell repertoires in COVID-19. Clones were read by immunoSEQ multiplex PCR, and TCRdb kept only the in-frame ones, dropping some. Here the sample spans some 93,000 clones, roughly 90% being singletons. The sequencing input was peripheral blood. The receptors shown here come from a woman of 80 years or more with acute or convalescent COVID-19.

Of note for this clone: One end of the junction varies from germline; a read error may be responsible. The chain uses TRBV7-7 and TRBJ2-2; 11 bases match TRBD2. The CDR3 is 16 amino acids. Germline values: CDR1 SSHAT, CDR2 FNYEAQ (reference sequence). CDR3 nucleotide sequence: TGTGCTAGCAGCCCCAGTAGCGGGGGGGCGACCGGGGAGCTGTTTTTT. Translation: CASSPSSGGATGELFF. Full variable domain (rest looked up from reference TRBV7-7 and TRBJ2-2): GAGVSQSPRYKVTKRGQDVTLRCDPISSHATLYWYQQALGQGPEFLTYFNYEAQPDKSGLPSDRFSAERPEGSISTLTIQRTEQRDSAMYRCASSPSSGGATGELFFGEGSRLTVL.

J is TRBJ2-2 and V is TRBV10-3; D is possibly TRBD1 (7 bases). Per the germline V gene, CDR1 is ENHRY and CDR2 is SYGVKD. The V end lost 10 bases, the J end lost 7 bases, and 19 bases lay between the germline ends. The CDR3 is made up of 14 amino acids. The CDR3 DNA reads TGTGCCACCAAGTCGGAGGGGGCAGGCGGGGAGCTGTTTTTT. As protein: CATKSEGAGGELFF.

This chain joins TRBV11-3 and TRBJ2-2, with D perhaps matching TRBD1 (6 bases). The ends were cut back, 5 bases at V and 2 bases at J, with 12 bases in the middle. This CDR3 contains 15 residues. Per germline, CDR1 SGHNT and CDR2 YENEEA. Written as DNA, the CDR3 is TGTGCCAGCAGCCGCGGCAGGGGAAACACCGGGGAGCTGTTTTTT. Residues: CASSRGRGNTGELFF.

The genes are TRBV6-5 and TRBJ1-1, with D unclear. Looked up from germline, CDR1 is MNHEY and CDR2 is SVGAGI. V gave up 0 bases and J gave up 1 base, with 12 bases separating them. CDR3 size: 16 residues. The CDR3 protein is CASSYSLLGRNTEAFF. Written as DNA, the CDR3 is TGTGCCAGCAGTTACTCGTTATTGGGCCGGAACACTGAAGCTTTCTTT.

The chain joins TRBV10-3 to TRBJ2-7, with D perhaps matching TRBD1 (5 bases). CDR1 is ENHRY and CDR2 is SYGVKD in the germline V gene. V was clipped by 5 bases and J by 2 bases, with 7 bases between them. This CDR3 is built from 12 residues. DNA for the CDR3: TGTGCCATCAGTATGGACACCTACGAGCAGTACTTC. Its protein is CAISMDTYEQYF.

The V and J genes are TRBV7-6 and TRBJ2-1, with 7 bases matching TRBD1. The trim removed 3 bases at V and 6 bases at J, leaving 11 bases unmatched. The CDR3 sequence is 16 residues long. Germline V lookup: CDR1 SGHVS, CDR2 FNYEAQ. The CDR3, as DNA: TGTGCCAGCAGCTTTCACCCCAGGGGGTCCCGCAATGAGCAGTTCTTC. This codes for CASSFHPRGSRNEQFF.

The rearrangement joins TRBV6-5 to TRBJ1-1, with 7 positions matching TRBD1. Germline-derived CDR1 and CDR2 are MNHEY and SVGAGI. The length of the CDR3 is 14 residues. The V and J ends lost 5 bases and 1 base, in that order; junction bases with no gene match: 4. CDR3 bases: TGTGCCAGCAGTAACAGGGGTCGGAACACTGAAGCTTTCTTT. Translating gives CASSNRGRNTEAFF.

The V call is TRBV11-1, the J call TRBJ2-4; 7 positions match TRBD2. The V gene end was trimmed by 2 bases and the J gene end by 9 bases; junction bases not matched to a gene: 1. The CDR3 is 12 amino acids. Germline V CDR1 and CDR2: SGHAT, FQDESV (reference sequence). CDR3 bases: TGTGCCAGCAGCTTACCGGGGGGCATTCAGTACTTC. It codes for CASSLPGGIQYF.

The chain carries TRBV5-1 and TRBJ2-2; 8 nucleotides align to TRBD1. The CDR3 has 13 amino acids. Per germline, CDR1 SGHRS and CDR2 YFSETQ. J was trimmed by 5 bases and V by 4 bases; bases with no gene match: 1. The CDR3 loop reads CASSGQGTGELFF. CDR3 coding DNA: TGCGCCAGCAGCGGACAGGGTACCGGGGAGCTGTTTTTT.

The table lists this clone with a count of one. CDR3 nucleotides: TGTGCCAGTAGCGAGGGACTAGCGGGAGGGGTGAAGACCCAGTACTTC. This sequence encodes CASSEGLAGGVKTQYF. V usage is TRBV19 and J usage is TRBJ2-5, with 16 bases fitting TRBD2. The CDR3 has 16 amino acids. The V gene end was trimmed by 6 bases and the J gene end by 6 bases; junction bases not matched to a gene: 7. The germline CDR1 and CDR2 sequences are LNHDA and SQIVND (reference sequence).

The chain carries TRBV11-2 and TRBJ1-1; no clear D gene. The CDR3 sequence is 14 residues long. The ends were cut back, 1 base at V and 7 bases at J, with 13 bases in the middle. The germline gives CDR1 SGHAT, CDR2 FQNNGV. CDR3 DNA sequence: TGTGCCAGCAGCTTAGGATGGGGAGAGGGTGAAGCTTTCTTT. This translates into CASSLGWGEGEAFF.

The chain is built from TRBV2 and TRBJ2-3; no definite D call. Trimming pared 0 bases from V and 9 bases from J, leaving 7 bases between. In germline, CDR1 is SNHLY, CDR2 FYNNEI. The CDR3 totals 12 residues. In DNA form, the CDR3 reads TGTGCCAGCAGTGAAGCGTCGAGAACGCAGTATTTT. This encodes CASSEASRTQYF.

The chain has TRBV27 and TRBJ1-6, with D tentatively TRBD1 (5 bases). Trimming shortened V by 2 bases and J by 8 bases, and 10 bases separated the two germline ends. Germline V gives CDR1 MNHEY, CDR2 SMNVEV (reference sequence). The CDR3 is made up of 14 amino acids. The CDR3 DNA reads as TGTGCCAGCAGTTTACCCGGGGGGGATTCACCCCTCCACTTT. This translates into CASSLPGGDSPLHF.

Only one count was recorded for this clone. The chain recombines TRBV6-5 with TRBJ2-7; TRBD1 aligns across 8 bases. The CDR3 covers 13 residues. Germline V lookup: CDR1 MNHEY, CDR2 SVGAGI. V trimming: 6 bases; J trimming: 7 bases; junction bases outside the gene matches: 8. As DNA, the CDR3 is TGTGCCAGCAGCGGTAGGACAGGGTGGGAGCAGTACTTC. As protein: CASSGRTGWEQYF.

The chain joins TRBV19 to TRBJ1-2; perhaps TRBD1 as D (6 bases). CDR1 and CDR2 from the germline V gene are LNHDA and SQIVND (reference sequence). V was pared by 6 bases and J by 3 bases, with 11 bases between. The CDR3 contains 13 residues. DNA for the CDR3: TGTGCCAGTAGCCCACAGGGTGACTATGGCTACACCTTC. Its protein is CASSPQGDYGYTF.

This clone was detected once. The CDR3 bases are TGTGCCAGCAGTGTGAGACAGGGAGGCTACGAGCAGTACTTC. The encoded protein is CASSVRQGGYEQYF. V is TRBV27 and J is TRBJ2-7, with a weak D call TRBD1 (7 bases). V was cut by 5 bases and J by 3 bases, with 14 bases left in between. Germline CDR1 and CDR2: MNHEY and SMNVEV (reference sequence). This CDR3 has 14 residues.

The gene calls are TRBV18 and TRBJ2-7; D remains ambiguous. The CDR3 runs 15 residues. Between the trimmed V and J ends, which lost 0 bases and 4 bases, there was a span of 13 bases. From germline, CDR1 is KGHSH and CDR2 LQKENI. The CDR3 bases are TGTGCCAGCTCACCACCGGGCAACCACCCGTACGAGCAGTACTTC. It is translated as CASSPPGNHPYEQYF.

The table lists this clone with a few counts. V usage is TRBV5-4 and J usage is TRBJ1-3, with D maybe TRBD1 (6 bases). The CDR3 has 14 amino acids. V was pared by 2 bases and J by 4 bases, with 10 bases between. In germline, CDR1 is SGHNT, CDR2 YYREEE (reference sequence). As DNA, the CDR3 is TGTGCCAGCAGCTTCGGGGACACAGGAAACACCATATATTTT. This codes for CASSFGDTGNTIYF.

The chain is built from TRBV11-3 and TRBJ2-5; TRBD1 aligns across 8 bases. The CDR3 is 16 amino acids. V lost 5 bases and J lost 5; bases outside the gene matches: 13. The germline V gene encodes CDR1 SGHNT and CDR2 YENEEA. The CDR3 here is CASSARLGQGRETQYF. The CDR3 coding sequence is TGTGCCAGCAGCGCCAGGCTAGGACAGGGAAGGGAGACCCAGTACTTC.

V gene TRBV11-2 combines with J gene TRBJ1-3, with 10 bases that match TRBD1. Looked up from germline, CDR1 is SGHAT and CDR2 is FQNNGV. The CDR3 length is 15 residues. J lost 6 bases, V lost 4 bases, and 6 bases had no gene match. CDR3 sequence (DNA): TGTGCCAGCAGCTCAGCCGGGACAGGGGTAAACACCATATATTTT. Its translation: CASSSAGTGVNTIYF.

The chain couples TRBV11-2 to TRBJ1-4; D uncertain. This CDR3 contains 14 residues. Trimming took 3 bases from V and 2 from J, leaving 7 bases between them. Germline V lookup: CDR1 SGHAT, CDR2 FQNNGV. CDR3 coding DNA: TGTGCCAGCAGCTTTTACAGCACTAATGAAAAACTGTTTTTT. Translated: CASSFYSTNEKLFF.